The T cell receptor (beta chain) described here comes from a study of Ad26.COV2.S vaccination and SARS-CoV-2 variants. Study in general: Donor participated within the Ad26.COV2.S arm of the COV1001 trial. Once, or twice with 56 days between doses, Ad26.COV2.S was given intramuscularly. Whole-study results and caveats: The breadth of spike-specific CD8+ and CD4+ T cell responses after vaccination was reportedly substantial. Breadth of non-spike TCRs did not differ between vaccinees and placebo recipients.

Clones were sequenced by immunoSEQ multiplex PCR, and TCRdb holds only the in-frame ones, with some missing. Altogether roughly 450,000 clones are present, over 75% being singletons, with the ten largest covering 9% to 15%. Treatment reported: about 20 received Ad26.COV2.S at low or high dose, single or two shots; five or six received placebo; per-sample allocation not given. Sampling took place 63 days after the first vaccine or placebo injection. As regards this clone: The antigen remains undetermined.

The CDR3 runs 15 residues. V shed 4 bases, J shed 3 bases, and the junction held 8 bases outside the gene matches. From germline, CDR1 is LGHDT and CDR2 YNNKEL (reference sequence). The receptor comes from a person between 18 and 65 years old who received the Ad26.COV2.S COVID-19 vaccine or a placebo. The chain is built from TRBV3-1 (or the pseudogene TRBV3-2) and TRBJ2-7; 8 bases line up with TRBD1. The sample was peripheral blood, taken in a trial of Ad26.COV2.S vaccine versus placebo. In DNA form, the CDR3 reads TGTGCCAGCAGCCCAACCCAGACAGGGGACTACGAGCAGTACTTC. Translation: CASSPTQTGDYEQYF.